This entry is about one T cell receptor beta chain. In each case, RNA was isolated and then reverse transcribed into cDNA as the sequencing template. Data came from immunoSEQ multiplex PCR; TCRdb stores just in-frame clones and leaves some out. The sample contains about 150,000 clones, 45% to 60% of which appear only once. Deletions cut 9 bases from V and 1 base from J, with 15 bases between. CDR1 is LNHDA and CDR2 is SQIVND in the germline V gene (reference sequence). The CDR3 spans 15 residues. This sample stems from a study of CD8+ T cells in alopecia areata. The chain combines TRBV19 with TRBJ2-2; D might be TRBD1 or TRBD2, each matching 5 bases. Sequenced sample: CD4+ T cells sorted from blood. The source is a human donor with alopecia areata. CDR3 sequence reads: CASRTRGLNTGELFF. The CDR3 DNA is TGTGCCAGCAGGACGAGGGGTTTGAACACCGGGGAGCTGTTTTTT.